The clone carrying this TCR beta chain was observed a single time. What it recognizes is unknown. A read error may produce the germline difference seen at one junction end. This record comes from a study of blood T cells in healthy people across ages. General study results and limits: Lack of knowledge of donor CMV status possibly confounded expanded clonotype changes. The long-lived group displayed more naive CD4+ cells, plus higher diversity, than the aged donors did.

The authors isolated at least 7 million PBMCs per sample. The CDR3 has 14 residues. CDR1 is MNHEY, CDR2 SVGEGT, per germline. Using a J-beta primer mix together with a sample-barcoded 5' primer, a second PCR was run for about 6 to 11 cycles. Each of the cDNA molecules was tagged by a template-switch adaptor with 12 random nucleotides. TCRdb itself ran the 5' RACE reads through MiXCR, one entry per CDR3 protein. Of about 1.7 million distinct CDR3 sequences in the sample, 28% were seen once. The sequence came from a young woman in good health. The sample comprised blood. The V call is TRBV6-2 or TRBV6-3, the J call TRBJ1-5; 7 nucleotides match TRBD1. The CDR3 DNA sequence: TGTGCCAGCAGTGCCGACAGGGTAAATCAGCCCCGGCATTTT. Its translation is CASSADRVNQPRHF.